This is a list of T cell receptor beta chains from one sample in a study of T-cell memory formation after mild COVID-19. TCRdb re-analysed the 5' RACE reads in MiXCR, keeping a single row per CDR3 protein. The sample contains some 130,000 distinct CDR3 sequences, 16% of which appear only once. Sequenced input: PBMCs or a T cell subset sorted from them (not recorded which). The receptors come from an adult woman who had mild COVID-19 (a few samples of this study predate the infection). Cell type and time point are not known. Each CDR3 is given with its conserved first and last residue. D genes are given only for firm matches. Size is omitted from some rows. Given values are once, few, many or a class for expanded clones.

j_call v_call d_call clone_size cdr3_aa cdr3_nt
TRBJ2-1 TRBV6-5 TRBD2 few CASSYGNGGANEQFF TGTGCCAGCAGTTACGGGAACGGGGGGGCCAATGAGCAGTTCTTC
TRBJ1-1 TRBV7-3 NA NA CASSLMDSTEAFF TGTGCCAGCAGCTTAATGGACAGCACTGAAGCTTTCTTT
TRBJ2-7 TRBV2 TRBD1 NA CASSEIPGQGNSYEQYF TGTGCCAGCAGTGAAATTCCGGGACAGGGGAACTCCTACGAGCAGTACTTC
TRBJ1-1 TRBV3-1 NA few CASSPTLNTEAFF TGTGCCAGCAGCCCTACCTTGAACACTGAAGCTTTCTTT
TRBJ2-7 TRBV12-3/TRBV12-4 NA NA CASSSGGGNYEQYF TGTGCCAGCAGTTCTGGGGGGGGCAACTACGAGCAGTACTTC
TRBJ2-4 TRBV18 NA NA CASSPSEQTIQYF TGTGCCAGCTCACCATCGGAACAGACGATTCAGTACTTC
TRBJ2-3 TRBV28 NA NA CASSLGSGVSTDTQYF TGTGCCAGCAGTTTGGGTTCGGGGGTGAGCACAGATACGCAGTATTTT
TRBJ2-1 TRBV2 TRBD2 NA CASSRADLADPFNEQFF TGTGCCAGCAGCCGAGCCGACCTAGCGGACCCTTTCAATGAGCAGTTCTTC
TRBJ1-1 TRBV7-6 NA few CASSLGRDGNTEAFF TGTGCCAGCAGCTTAGGCAGGGATGGGAACACTGAAGCTTTCTTT
TRBJ2-7 TRBV12-3/TRBV12-4 NA many CASSFGAGSSYEQYF TGTGCCAGCAGTTTTGGGGCAGGGAGCTCCTACGAGCAGTACTTC
TRBJ2-5 TRBV19 NA few CASRDLGRGSETQYF TGTGCCAGTAGGGATTTGGGCAGGGGCAGCGAGACCCAGTACTTC
TRBJ1-4 TRBV29-1 NA few CSVGGVANEKLFF TGCAGCGTTGGAGGGGTTGCTAATGAAAAACTGTTTTTT
TRBJ2-3 TRBV6-4 NA NA CASSSWSTDTQYF TGTGCCAGCAGTTCCTGGAGCACAGATACGCAGTATTTT
TRBJ2-7 TRBV6-2/TRBV6-3 TRBD1 NA CASSRTGGHEQYF TGTGCCAGCAGTCGTACAGGGGGCCACGAGCAGTACTTC
TRBJ1-5 TRBV5-1 NA NA CASSLDVQAEQPQHF TGCGCCAGCAGCTTGGATGTTCAGGCTGAGCAGCCCCAGCATTTT
TRBJ1-1 TRBV29-1 NA NA CSDSGGGVEAFF TGCAGCGACTCAGGAGGAGGAGTTGAAGCTTTCTTT
TRBJ2-6 TRBV3-1 NA few CASSQQRKLSGANVLTF TGTGCCAGCAGCCAACAGCGGAAGCTCTCTGGGGCCAACGTCCTGACTTTC
TRBJ2-1 TRBV7-9 NA few CASSLIGRSYNEQFF TGTGCCAGCAGCTTAATCGGTAGATCTTACAATGAGCAGTTCTTC
TRBJ1-2 TRBV4-2 NA few CASQGEIGGYTF TGTGCCAGCCAGGGAGAGATAGGTGGCTACACCTTC
TRBJ2-3 TRBV24-1 NA few CATSDSPDRSPTDTQYF TGTGCCACCAGTGATTCCCCCGACAGGTCCCCCACAGATACGCAGTATTTT
TRBJ1-1 TRBV12-3/TRBV12-4 NA few CASSRYREADEAFF TGTGCCAGCAGCAGATACAGAGAGGCTGATGAAGCTTTCTTT
TRBJ1-2 TRBV29-1 NA few CSVEDRRYGYTF TGCAGCGTTGAGGACAGACGCTATGGCTACACCTTC
TRBJ2-2 TRBV9 TRBD2 NA CASSAAAGGGELFF TGTGCCAGCAGCGCAGCTGCGGGGGGCGGGGAGCTGTTTTTT
TRBJ2-5 TRBV18 TRBD1 NA CASSPPQGAGETQYF TGTGCCAGCTCACCACCGCAGGGGGCGGGAGAGACCCAGTACTTC
TRBJ1-1 TRBV12-3/TRBV12-4 TRBD1 NA CASREQGFNTEAFF TGTGCCAGCAGAGAACAGGGGTTCAACACTGAAGCTTTCTTT
TRBJ2-1 TRBV27 NA few CASSLMPHHSYNEQFF TGTGCCAGCAGCCTGATGCCCCACCATAGCTACAATGAGCAGTTCTTC
TRBJ2-5 TRBV7-6 NA NA CASSSRGVQETQYF TGTGCCAGCAGCTCTAGGGGCGTACAAGAGACCCAGTACTTC
TRBJ1-2 TRBV29-1 NA few CSVDDLLRANYGYTF TGCAGCGTTGATGACCTTCTGAGAGCTAACTATGGCTACACCTTC
TRBJ2-1 TRBV19 NA NA CASSIQGGLFGEQFF TGTGCCAGTAGTATTCAGGGGGGCCTCTTCGGTGAGCAGTTCTTC
TRBJ1-1 TRBV6-2/TRBV6-3 NA NA CASSYSLRIANTEAFF TGTGCCAGCAGTTACTCACTCAGGATAGCGAACACTGAAGCTTTCTTT
TRBJ2-3 TRBV20-1 NA NA CSASNPGGMLDTQYF TGCAGTGCTAGCAACCCCGGGGGCATGTTAGATACGCAGTATTTT
TRBJ1-1 TRBV11-2 TRBD1 few CASSSTTGVHTEAFF TGTGCCAGCAGCTCCACCACAGGGGTTCACACTGAAGCTTTCTTT
TRBJ2-7 TRBV10-3 TRBD1 few CAISDPGQGDYEQYF TGTGCCATCAGTGACCCGGGACAGGGCGACTACGAGCAGTACTTC
TRBJ2-4 TRBV4-3 NA many CASSQEVNLAKNIQYF TGCGCCAGCAGCCAAGAAGTGAACTTAGCCAAAAACATTCAGTACTTC
TRBJ2-3 TRBV4-2 NA NA CASSQDTGYTDTQYF TGTGCCAGCAGCCAGGACACAGGGTATACAGATACGCAGTATTTT
TRBJ2-2 TRBV9 NA NA CASSVASGRGELFF TGTGCCAGCAGCGTAGCTTCGGGGCGCGGGGAGCTGTTTTTT
TRBJ2-1 TRBV6-1 TRBD2 NA CASSTAGGERRGEQFF TGTGCCAGCAGTACAGCGGGGGGAGAACGGAGGGGTGAGCAGTTCTTC
TRBJ2-3 TRBV5-1 NA NA CASSRRSGDTQYF TGCGCCAGCAGTCGCCGAAGTGGGGATACGCAGTATTTT
TRBJ2-3 TRBV5-1 NA NA CASSLAGLVGDTQYF TGCGCCAGCAGCTTGGCCGGGCTAGTTGGAGATACGCAGTATTTT
TRBJ2-7 TRBV6-6 TRBD1 NA CASSLRDRVYEQYF TGTGCCAGCAGTCTCCGGGACAGGGTCTACGAGCAGTACTTC
TRBJ2-7 TRBV7-6 NA NA CASSPGAGISYEQYF TGTGCCAGCAGCCCCGGTGCGGGGATCTCCTACGAGCAGTACTTC
TRBJ1-2 TRBV28 NA NA CASSFGPSRGYTF TGTGCCAGCAGTTTTGGTCCCTCCCGAGGCTACACCTTC
TRBJ1-6 TRBV7-2 NA many CASSLGTGWGNSPLHF TGTGCCAGCAGCTTAGGTACAGGGTGGGGCAATTCACCCCTCCACTTT
TRBJ2-7 TRBV7-2 NA NA CASSLEVLRGNEQYF TGTGCCAGCAGCTTAGAAGTTTTGCGGGGTAACGAGCAGTACTTC
TRBJ1-1 TRBV18 TRBD1 NA CASSIQGGLNTEAFF TGTGCCAGCTCTATACAGGGGGGGCTGAACACTGAAGCTTTCTTT
TRBJ2-5 TRBV7-2 NA few CASSLLANQETQYF TGTGCCAGCAGCTTACTCGCAAACCAAGAGACCCAGTACTTC
TRBJ2-3 TRBV7-3 NA NA CASSSTGSLTDTQYF TGTGCCAGCAGCTCAACTGGATCTTTAACAGATACGCAGTATTTT
TRBJ2-7 TRBV5-6 TRBD1 few CASSPTGGSRFYEQYF TGTGCCAGCAGCCCTACAGGGGGTTCGAGATTCTACGAGCAGTACTTC
TRBJ1-1 TRBV20-1 TRBD1 NA CSAPGQGADEAFF TGCAGTGCTCCCGGACAGGGGGCTGATGAAGCTTTCTTT
TRBJ2-4 TRBV20-1 TRBD2 NA CSARKTSGGAEAKNIQYF TGCAGTGCTAGGAAGACTAGCGGGGGGGCGGAAGCCAAAAACATTCAGTACTTC
TRBJ2-7 TRBV5-1 NA many CASRRAGSYEQYF TGCGCCAGCAGAAGGGCAGGGTCCTACGAGCAGTACTTC
TRBJ1-4 TRBV11-2 TRBD1 NA CASSLRGQRLNEKLFF TGTGCCAGCAGCTTAAGGGGGCAGCGCCTTAATGAAAAACTGTTTTTT
TRBJ2-7 TRBV5-1 TRBD2 NA CASSWGREPSGASYEQYF TGCGCCAGCAGCTGGGGAAGGGAGCCTAGCGGGGCTTCCTACGAGCAGTACTTC
TRBJ2-5 TRBV11-3 NA few CASSIGLQETQYF TGTGCCAGCAGCATCGGACTTCAAGAGACCCAGTACTTC
TRBJ1-6 TRBV5-1 NA many CASSLAAGNTSPLHF TGCGCCAGCAGCTTGGCGGCAGGGAATACTTCACCCCTCCACTTT